A selection of T cell receptor beta chains follows, all from one sample in a study of blood T cell repertoires in COVID-19. Generated by immunoSEQ multiplex PCR, the TCRdb table keeps only in-frame clones and is missing some. The table has roughly 150,000 clones, approximately 84% seen once. Sequenced material: peripheral blood. The receptors originated from a woman aged 50 to 65 with COVID-19, enrolled during active disease. Each CDR3 is given with its conserved first and last residue. Each record gives: CDR3 protein, J gene, V gene, D gene. A D gene is named only where the DNA matches it firmly.

CDR3 protein: CASSLYGGSTDTQYF
J gene: TRBJ2-3
V gene: TRBV7-2
D gene: TRBD2

CDR3 protein: CASSEGATQYF
J gene: TRBJ2-3
V gene: TRBV2
D gene: .

CDR3 protein: CASSPPAGGQETQYF
J gene: TRBJ2-5
V gene: TRBV18
D gene: TRBD2

CDR3 protein: CASSPSGGAKTQYF
J gene: TRBJ2-5
V gene: TRBV3-1/TRBV3-2
D gene: TRBD2

CDR3 protein: CAWTTGLAGAGGELFF
J gene: TRBJ2-2
V gene: TRBV30
D gene: TRBD2

CDR3 protein: CASSIRPGTLHF
J gene: TRBJ1-6
V gene: TRBV19
D gene: .

CDR3 protein: CASSWDSSYEQYF
J gene: TRBJ2-7
V gene: TRBV5-1
D gene: TRBD1

CDR3 protein: CASSRDRLSYEQYF
J gene: TRBJ2-7
V gene: TRBV5-6
D gene: TRBD1

CDR3 protein: CASSPGLAKVTDTQYF
J gene: TRBJ2-3
V gene: TRBV7-9
D gene: TRBD2

CDR3 protein: CASSFQGATDTQYF
J gene: TRBJ2-3
V gene: TRBV7-2
D gene: TRBD1

CDR3 protein: CASSFGGMKQETQYF
J gene: TRBJ2-5
V gene: TRBV27
D gene: .

CDR3 protein: CASSVGGERTTGYTF
J gene: TRBJ1-2
V gene: TRBV9
D gene: .

CDR3 protein: CASSLQGGENYEQYF
J gene: TRBJ2-7
V gene: TRBV13
D gene: .

CDR3 protein: CASSLYGKGSYEQYF
J gene: TRBJ2-7
V gene: TRBV5-4
D gene: .

CDR3 protein: CARSLWYRDPYEQYF
J gene: TRBJ2-7
V gene: TRBV5-3
D gene: .

CDR3 protein: CASSPLGDTQYF
J gene: TRBJ2-3
V gene: TRBV6-2/TRBV6-3
D gene: .

CDR3 protein: CSVKRGDSSYEQYF
J gene: TRBJ2-7
V gene: TRBV29-1
D gene: .

CDR3 protein: CASSQGALVRPETQYF
J gene: TRBJ2-5
V gene: TRBV3-1/TRBV3-2
D gene: .

CDR3 protein: CASSPNRDTEAFF
J gene: TRBJ1-1
V gene: TRBV18
D gene: .

CDR3 protein: CASSLVQGQETQYF
J gene: TRBJ2-5
V gene: TRBV5-1
D gene: .

CDR3 protein: CASTLTDGNTEAFF
J gene: TRBJ1-1
V gene: TRBV7-9
D gene: .

CDR3 protein: CASSERQMNTGELFF
J gene: TRBJ2-2
V gene: TRBV2
D gene: .

CDR3 protein: CASSQPGLAGGLNTGELFF
J gene: TRBJ2-2
V gene: TRBV4-2
D gene: TRBD2

CDR3 protein: CASQSGGATYNEQFF
J gene: TRBJ2-1
V gene: TRBV6-5
D gene: TRBD2

CDR3 protein: CASSFYGRGRNSPLHF
J gene: TRBJ1-6
V gene: TRBV7-9
D gene: .

CDR3 protein: CASRQGLAGVYEQYF
J gene: TRBJ2-7
V gene: TRBV6-5
D gene: TRBD2

CDR3 protein: CASSGRGGHNPNEKLFF
J gene: TRBJ1-4
V gene: TRBV6-1
D gene: .

CDR3 protein: CASQDRVLYNEQFF
J gene: TRBJ2-1
V gene: TRBV2
D gene: TRBD1

CDR3 protein: CASSWTGTEAFF
J gene: TRBJ1-1
V gene: TRBV7-9
D gene: TRBD1

CDR3 protein: CAAGGGLYEQYF
J gene: TRBJ2-7
V gene: TRBV28
D gene: TRBD1

CDR3 protein: CASSPQGAETQYF
J gene: TRBJ2-5
V gene: TRBV4-1
D gene: TRBD1

CDR3 protein: CASSFTGTDSNQPQHF
J gene: TRBJ1-5
V gene: TRBV19
D gene: TRBD1

CDR3 protein: CASSYSGGARETQYF
J gene: TRBJ2-5
V gene: TRBV7-2
D gene: TRBD2

CDR3 protein: CASSPLTGPRRGYTF
J gene: TRBJ1-2
V gene: TRBV4-1
D gene: .

CDR3 protein: CASSRPTGMNTEAFF
J gene: TRBJ1-1
V gene: TRBV7-9
D gene: TRBD1

CDR3 protein: CASSPRQSSYNEQFF
J gene: TRBJ2-1
V gene: TRBV18
D gene: .

CDR3 protein: CASSLGDRWGNTQYF
J gene: TRBJ2-3
V gene: TRBV28
D gene: TRBD1

CDR3 protein: CASSLEDGNYEQYF
J gene: TRBJ2-7
V gene: TRBV7-9
D gene: .

CDR3 protein: CASSQDTGTGESSYNSPLHF
J gene: TRBJ1-6
V gene: TRBV4-1
D gene: TRBD1

CDR3 protein: CAWGDRTNEKLFF
J gene: TRBJ1-4
V gene: TRBV30
D gene: .

CDR3 protein: CASSETGAAKNIQYF
J gene: TRBJ2-4
V gene: TRBV25-1
D gene: TRBD1

CDR3 protein: CASSYPDSNEQFF
J gene: TRBJ2-1
V gene: TRBV5-1
D gene: .

CDR3 protein: CASSLDINRENYEQYF
J gene: TRBJ2-7
V gene: TRBV27
D gene: .

CDR3 protein: CASSVTPGLRGSGELFF
J gene: TRBJ2-2
V gene: TRBV9
D gene: TRBD2

CDR3 protein: CASKSDSYNSPLHF
J gene: TRBJ1-6
V gene: TRBV27
D gene: .

CDR3 protein: CASHKRGNYNEQFF
J gene: TRBJ2-1
V gene: TRBV6-5
D gene: TRBD2

CDR3 protein: CASSDSPGDVGYGYTF
J gene: TRBJ1-2
V gene: TRBV6-4
D gene: .

CDR3 protein: CASRGAGVDNEQFF
J gene: TRBJ2-1
V gene: TRBV10-2
D gene: TRBD2

CDR3 protein: CASSLAGTGGRDTQYF
J gene: TRBJ2-3
V gene: TRBV5-5
D gene: TRBD1